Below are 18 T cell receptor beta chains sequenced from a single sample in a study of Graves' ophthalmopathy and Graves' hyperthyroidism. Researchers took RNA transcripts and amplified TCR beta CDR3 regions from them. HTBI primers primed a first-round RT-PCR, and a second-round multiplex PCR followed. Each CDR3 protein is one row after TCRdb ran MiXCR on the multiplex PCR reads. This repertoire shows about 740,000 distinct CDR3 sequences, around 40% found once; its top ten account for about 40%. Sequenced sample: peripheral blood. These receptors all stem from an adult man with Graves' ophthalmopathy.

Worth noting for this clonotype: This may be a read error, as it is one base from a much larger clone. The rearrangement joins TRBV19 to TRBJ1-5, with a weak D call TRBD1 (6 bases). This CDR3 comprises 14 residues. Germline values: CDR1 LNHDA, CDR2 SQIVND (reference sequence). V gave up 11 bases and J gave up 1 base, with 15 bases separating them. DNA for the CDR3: TGTGCCTGTACACAGGGAGGAAGCAATCAGCCCCAGCATTTT. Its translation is CACTQGGSNQPQHF.

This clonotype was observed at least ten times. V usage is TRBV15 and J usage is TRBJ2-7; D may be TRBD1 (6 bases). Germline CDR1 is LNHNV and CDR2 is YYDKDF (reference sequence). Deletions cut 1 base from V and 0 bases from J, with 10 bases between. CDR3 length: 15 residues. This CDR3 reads CATSRGQDHSYEQYF. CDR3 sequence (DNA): TGTGCCACCAGCAGAGGACAGGATCACTCCTACGAGCAGTACTTC.

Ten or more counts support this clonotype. CDR3 sequence: CASSPGRDSSYGYTF. Written as DNA, the CDR3 is TGTGCCAGCAGCCCAGGACGGGACAGCTCCTATGGCTACACCTTC. V usage is TRBV7-2 and J usage is TRBJ1-2; 7 bases align to TRBD1. V shed 5 bases, J shed 4 bases, and the junction held 10 bases outside the gene matches. Germline lookup yields CDR1 SGHTA and CDR2 FQGNSA. This CDR3 region has 15 residues.

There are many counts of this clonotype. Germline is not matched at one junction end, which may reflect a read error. CDR3 region: CASSYLSTGDQPQHF. The CDR3 nucleotides read TGTGCCAGCAGTTACCTCTCGACAGGGGATCAGCCCCAGCATTTT. This chain uses TRBV24-1 with TRBJ1-5; 8 bases align to TRBD1. The germline gives CDR1 KGHDR, CDR2 SFDVKD. The CDR3 length is 15 residues.

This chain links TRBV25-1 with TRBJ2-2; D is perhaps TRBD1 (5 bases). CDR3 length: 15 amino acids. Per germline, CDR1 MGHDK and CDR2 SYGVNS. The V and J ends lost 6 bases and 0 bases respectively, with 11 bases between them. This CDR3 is CASSYRTTNTGELFF. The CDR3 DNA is TGTGCCAGCAGCTACAGGACAACGAACACCGGGGAGCTGTTTTTT.

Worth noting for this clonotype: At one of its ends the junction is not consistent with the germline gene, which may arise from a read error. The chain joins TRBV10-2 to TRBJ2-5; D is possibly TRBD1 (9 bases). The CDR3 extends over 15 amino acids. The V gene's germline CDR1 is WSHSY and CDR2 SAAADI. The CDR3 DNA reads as TGTGCCAGCAGGTCCGGGGGGGGGACAGGGCGAACCCAGTACTTC. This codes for CASRSGGGTGRTQYF.

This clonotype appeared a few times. The CDR3 nucleotides read TGTGCCAGCAGCTTAAGACAAACTGCAACTAATGAAAAACTGTTTTTT. It translates to CASSLRQTATNEKLFF. The gene calls are TRBV7-9 and TRBJ1-4; unclear D gene. Germline lookup yields CDR1 SEHNR and CDR2 FQNEAQ (reference sequence). CDR3 length equals 16 residues. Deletions cut 2 bases from V and 0 bases from J, with 10 bases between.

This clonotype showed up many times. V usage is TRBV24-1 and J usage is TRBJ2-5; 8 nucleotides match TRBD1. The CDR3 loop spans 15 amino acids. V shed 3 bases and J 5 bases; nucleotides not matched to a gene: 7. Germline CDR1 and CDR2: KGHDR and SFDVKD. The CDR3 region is CATSDIGQGGETQYF. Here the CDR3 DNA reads TGTGCCACCAGTGATATCGGACAGGGTGGGGAGACCCAGTACTTC.

In DNA form, the CDR3 reads TGTGCCAGCAGCCTTATAGCGGGGGGATTCCAAGAGACCCAGTACTTC. It yields the protein CASSLIAGGFQETQYF. V usage is TRBV13 and J usage is TRBJ2-5, with 10 bases aligning to TRBD2. The V segment lost 5 bases and the J segment 1 base; nucleotides outside the gene matches: 7. Looked up from germline, CDR1 is PRHDT and CDR2 is FYEKMQ (reference sequence). The CDR3 length is 16 residues.

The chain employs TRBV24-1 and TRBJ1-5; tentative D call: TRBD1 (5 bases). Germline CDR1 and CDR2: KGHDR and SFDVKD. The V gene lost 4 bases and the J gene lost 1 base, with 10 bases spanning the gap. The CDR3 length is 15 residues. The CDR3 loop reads CATSDLRDSNQPQHF. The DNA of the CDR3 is TGTGCCACCAGTGACCTCCGGGACAGCAATCAGCCCCAGCATTTT.

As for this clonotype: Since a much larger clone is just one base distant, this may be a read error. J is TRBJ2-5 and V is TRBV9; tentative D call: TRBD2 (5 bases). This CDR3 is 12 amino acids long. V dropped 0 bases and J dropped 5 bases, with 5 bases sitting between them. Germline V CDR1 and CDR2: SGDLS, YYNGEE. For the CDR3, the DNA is TGTGCCAGCAGCGTAGCGGGGGAGACCCAGTACTTC. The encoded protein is CASSVAGETQYF.

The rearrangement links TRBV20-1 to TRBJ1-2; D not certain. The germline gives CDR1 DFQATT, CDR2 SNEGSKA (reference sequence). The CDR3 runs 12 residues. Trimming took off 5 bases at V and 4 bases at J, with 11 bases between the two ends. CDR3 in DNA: TGCAGTGCTGCTGAAAGTGCCTATGGCTACACCTTC. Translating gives CSAAESAYGYTF.

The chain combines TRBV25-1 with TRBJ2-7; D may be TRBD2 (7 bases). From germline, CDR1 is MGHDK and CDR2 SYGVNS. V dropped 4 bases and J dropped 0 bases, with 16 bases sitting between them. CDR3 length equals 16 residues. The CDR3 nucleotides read TGTGCCAGCAGTGCCCCCGGGGGGCCAAACTCCTACGAGCAGTACTTC. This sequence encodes CASSAPGGPNSYEQYF.

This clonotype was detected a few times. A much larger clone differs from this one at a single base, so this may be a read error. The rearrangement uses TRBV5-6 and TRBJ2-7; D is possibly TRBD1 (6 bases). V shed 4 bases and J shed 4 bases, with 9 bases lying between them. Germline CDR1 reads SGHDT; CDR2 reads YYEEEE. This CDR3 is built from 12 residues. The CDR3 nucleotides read TGTGCCAGCAGCCACGGACAGTACGAGCAGTACTTC. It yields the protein CASSHGQYEQYF. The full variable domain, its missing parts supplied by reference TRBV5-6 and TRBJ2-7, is DAGVTQSPTHLIKTRGQQVTLRCSPKSGHDTVSWYQQALGQGPQFIFQYYEEEERQRGNFPDRFSGHQFPNYSSELNVNALLLGDSALYLCASSHGQYEQYFGPGTRLTVT.

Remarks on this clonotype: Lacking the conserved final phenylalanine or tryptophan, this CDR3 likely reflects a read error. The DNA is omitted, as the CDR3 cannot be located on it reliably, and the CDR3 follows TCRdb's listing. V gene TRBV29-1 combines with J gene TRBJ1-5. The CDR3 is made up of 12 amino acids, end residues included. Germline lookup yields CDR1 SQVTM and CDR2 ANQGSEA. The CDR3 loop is CSVRSANQPHHY.

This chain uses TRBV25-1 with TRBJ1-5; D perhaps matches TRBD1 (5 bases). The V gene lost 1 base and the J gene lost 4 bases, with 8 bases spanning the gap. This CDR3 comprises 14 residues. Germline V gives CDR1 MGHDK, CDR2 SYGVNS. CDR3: CASSEWDLNQPQHF. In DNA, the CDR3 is TGTGCCAGCAGTGAATGGGACTTAAATCAGCCCCAGCATTTT.

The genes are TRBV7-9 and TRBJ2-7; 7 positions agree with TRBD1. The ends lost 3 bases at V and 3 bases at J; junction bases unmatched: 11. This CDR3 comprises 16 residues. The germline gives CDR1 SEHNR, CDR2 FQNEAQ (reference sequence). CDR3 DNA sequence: TGTGCCAGCAGCTTGGGAACCGCCGGGACAGTCTACGAGCAGTACTTC. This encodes CASSLGTAGTVYEQYF.

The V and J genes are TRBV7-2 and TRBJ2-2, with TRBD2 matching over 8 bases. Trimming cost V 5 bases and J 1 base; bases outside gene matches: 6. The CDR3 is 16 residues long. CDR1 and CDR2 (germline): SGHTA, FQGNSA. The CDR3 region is CASSLSGGLNTGELFF. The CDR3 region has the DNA TGTGCCAGCAGCCTAAGCGGGGGATTGAACACCGGGGAGCTGTTTTTT. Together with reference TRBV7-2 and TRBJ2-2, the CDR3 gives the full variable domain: GAGVSQSPSNKVTEKGKDVELRCDPISGHTALYWYRQSLGQGLEFLIYFQGNSAPDKSGLPSDRFSAERTGGSVSTLTIQRTQQEDSAVYLCASSLSGGLNTGELFFGEGSRLTVL.